Listed here are 17 T cell receptor beta chains from one sample, sequenced in a study of regulatory T cells in long-lasting Graves disease. The TCR beta library used iRepertoire HTBI primers with Arm-PCR amplification of CDR3. Via MiXCR, TCRdb re-called the multiplex PCR reads, giving one row per CDR3 protein. The sample includes roughly 470,000 distinct CDR3 sequences, roughly 20% of them seen just once. Time point described: persistent/refractory GD, antithyroid drugs over 5 years with positive TRAb. From RNA extracted from PBMCs, the TCR library was made. Material: peripheral blood mononuclear cells (PBMCs), obtained when the disease was refractory, from a patient treated with antithyroid drugs. The receptors shown here come from a female donor with Graves disease.

J is TRBJ2-1 and V is TRBV15; no firm D call. The V end lost 0 bases, the J end lost 5 bases, and 17 bases lay between the germline ends. CDR3 size: 17 residues. Per germline, CDR1 LNHNV and CDR2 YYDKDF (reference sequence). CDR3 region: CATSRDYPSGGHNEQFF. The CDR3 DNA is TGTGCCACCAGCAGAGATTATCCCTCAGGTGGACACAATGAGCAGTTCTTC.

The J gene is TRBJ2-3, the V gene TRBV19; 12 nucleotides agree with TRBD2. V was pared by 6 bases and J by 5 bases, with 12 bases of the junction left unmatched. CDR1 and CDR2 (germline): LNHDA, SQIVND (reference sequence). This CDR3 has 17 residues. As DNA, the CDR3 is TGTGCCAGTAGCGCCCGGCCTAGCGGGAGGGCGAAAGATACGCAGTATTTT. Amino acids: CASSARPSGRAKDTQYF.

This chain connects TRBV5-6 to TRBJ2-7; 7 bases align to TRBD2. Germline V gene data show CDR1 as SGHDT and CDR2 as YYEEEE. This CDR3 comprises 15 residues. J gave up 3 bases and V 4 bases, and 10 bases lay outside the gene matches. The CDR3 protein is CASSPGLNAFYEQYF. CDR3 coding DNA: TGTGCCAGCAGCCCGGGACTAAATGCTTTCTACGAGCAGTACTTC.

This clonotype showed up many times. This chain uses TRBV3-1 with TRBJ1-2, with 8 bases matching TRBD1. The V gene end was trimmed by 0 bases and the J gene end by 6 bases; junction bases not matched to a gene: 9. The CDR3 loop spans 16 amino acids. Germline loops: CDR1 LGHDT, CDR2 YNNKEL (reference sequence). The CDR3 region has the DNA TGTGCCAGCAGCCAAGATTCGGCAGGGGGCGCGAATGGCTACACCTTC. Residues: CASSQDSAGGANGYTF. The variable domain in full, completed from reference TRBV3-1 and TRBJ1-2, reads DTAVSQTPKYLVTQMGNDKSIKCEQNLGHDTMYWYKQDSKKFLKIMFSYNNKELIINETVPNRFSPKSPDKAHLNLHINSLELGDSAVYFCASSQDSAGGANGYTFGSGTRLTVV.

This clonotype was observed many times. The V and J genes are TRBV28 and TRBJ2-5; no definite D call. Germline CDR1 MDHEN, CDR2 SYDVKM. The CDR3 runs 14 residues. The V end was cut by 3 bases, the J end by 8 bases, with 16 bases between. CDR3 region: CASSFGNNKRTQYF. In DNA, the CDR3 is TGTGCCAGCAGTTTCGGAAACAACAAGAGAACCCAGTACTTC.

This clonotype was detected a few times. The chain links TRBV6-1 to TRBJ2-6, with 8 bases fitting TRBD1. There are 15 residues in the CDR3. Germline V gives CDR1 MNHNS, CDR2 SASEGT. V was pared by 6 bases and J by 4 bases, with 5 bases of the junction left unmatched. The DNA of the CDR3 is TGTGCCAGCAGGGACAGGGTCGAAGGGGCCAACGTCCTGACTTTC. It translates to CASRDRVEGANVLTF.

The chain carries TRBV4-1 and TRBJ1-6; D might be TRBD1 (6 bases). The length of the CDR3 is 16 residues. V was shortened by 1 base and J by 10 bases, with 17 bases between the two germline ends. CDR1 MGHRA and CDR2 YSYEKL come from the germline V gene. Here the CDR3 reads CASSQGVGGATSPLHF. As DNA, the CDR3 is TGCGCCAGCAGCCAAGGGGTGGGGGGGGCCACCTCACCCCTCCACTTT.

This clonotype was recorded many times. The chain joins TRBV7-8 to TRBJ1-1; D ambiguous. CDR1 SGHVS and CDR2 FQNEAQ come from the germline V gene. This CDR3 is 15 amino acids long. Trimming removed 4 bases at V and 0 bases at J, with 12 bases between. The chain's CDR3 is CASSSRRNMNTEAFF. In DNA, the CDR3 is TGTGCCAGCAGCTCCCGACGGAATATGAACACTGAAGCTTTCTTT.

This clonotype has a handful of counts. This chain links TRBV5-5 with TRBJ1-3; D not resolved. The CDR3 length is 15 residues. Germline CDR1 is SGHKS and CDR2 is YYEKEE (reference sequence). Trimming pared 6 bases from V and 0 bases from J, leaving 13 bases between. The CDR3 here is CASTPGVTSGNTIYF. CDR3 in DNA: TGTGCCAGCACCCCCGGGGTCACCTCTGGAAACACCATATATTTT.

This clonotype appeared a single time. One end of the junction fails to match germline, which may point to a read error. This rearrangement joins TRBV6-9 to TRBJ2-4, with D maybe TRBD1 (6 bases). The CDR3 has 15 residues. Looked up from germline, CDR1 is MNHGY and CDR2 is SVAAGI. CDR3 DNA sequence: TGTGCCAGCAGTTCCGGACAGTGGGCCAAAAACACTCAGTACTTC. As protein: CASSSGQWAKNTQYF.

This clonotype turned up a few times. This sequence joins TRBV12-3 or TRBV12-4 and TRBJ2-3, with TRBD1 matching over 8 bases. After removal of 5 bases from V and 2 bases from J, the junction contained 6 bases not matched to a gene. This CDR3 is 15 amino acids long. The CDR3 DNA reads as TGTGCCAGCAGTCGTAGACAGGGGTACACAGATACGCAGTATTTT. This translates into CASSRRQGYTDTQYF.

This clonotype came up many times. V is TRBV11-2 and J is TRBJ1-4; 9 positions match TRBD1. This CDR3 has 16 amino acids. Germline V gives CDR1 SGHAT, CDR2 FQNNGV. Losses at the gene ends were 4 bases for V and 8 bases for J; bases not matched to a gene: 11. This CDR3 reads CASSSGSGQGGEKLFF. Here the CDR3 DNA reads TGTGCCAGCAGCTCCGGGTCGGGACAGGGAGGCGAAAAACTGTTTTTT.

With regard to this clonotype: The junction departs from the called germline gene at one end, perhaps through a read error. The rearrangement uses TRBV12-3 or TRBV12-4 and TRBJ2-1; D may be TRBD2 (6 bases). The CDR3 is made up of 12 amino acids. Here the CDR3 reads CASSSVGGEQFF. The CDR3 nucleotides are TGCGCCAGCAGTTCAGTGGGGGGTGAGCAGTTCTTC.

This clonotype appeared many times. The CDR3 nucleotides are TGTGCCAGCAGTTTCGCGCGCCTATCCACTGAAGCTTTCTTT. It translates to CASSFARLSTEAFF. The J gene is TRBJ1-1, the V gene TRBV13; D is uncertain. There are 14 residues in the CDR3. V was trimmed by 6 bases and J by 4 bases, leaving 15 bases between them. Germline values: CDR1 PRHDT, CDR2 FYEKMQ (reference sequence). Full variable domain (missing parts from reference TRBV13 and TRBJ1-1): AAGVIQSPRHLIKEKRETATLKCYPIPRHDTVYWYQQGPGQDPQFLISFYEKMQSDKGSIPDRFSAQQFSDYHSELNMSSLELGDSALYFCASSFARLSTEAFFGQGTRLTVV.

The sample holds a few counts of this clonotype. The rearrangement uses TRBV7-2 and TRBJ2-7, with D possibly matching TRBD2 (6 bases). The V gene lost 5 bases and the J gene lost 2 bases, with 13 bases spanning the gap. CDR1 is SGHTA, CDR2 FQGNSA, per germline. The CDR3 spans 14 residues. CDR3 loop: CASSQGLEAYEQYF. CDR3 DNA sequence: TGTGCCAGCAGCCAGGGACTCGAAGCCTACGAGCAGTACTTC.

The chain uses TRBV28 and TRBJ1-1, with D tentatively TRBD1 (6 bases). The CDR3 loop spans 16 amino acids. V dropped 4 bases and J dropped 5 bases, with 20 bases sitting between them. Germline CDR1 reads MDHEN; CDR2 reads SYDVKM. The CDR3 loop is CASSSRTTGLGTEAFF. CDR3 sequence (DNA): TGTGCCAGCAGTTCAAGGACCACAGGGCTAGGGACTGAAGCTTTCTTT.

Notes on this clonotype: Possible read error: a much larger clone is one base away. This chain joins TRBV6-1 and TRBJ1-1; D might be TRBD1 (6 bases). This CDR3 comprises 12 residues. Looked up from germline, CDR1 is MNHNS and CDR2 is SASEGT. The CDR3 sequence is CASSHRVTKAFF. The DNA for the CDR3 is TGTGCCAGCAGTCACAGGGTCACTAAAGCTTTCTTT.